The text below deals with one T cell receptor beta chain. The antigen is undetermined. Tumor or blood genomic DNA was sequenced, with inputs of about 550 ng to 6,500 ng. Germline V gives CDR1 SNHLY, CDR2 FYNNEI. Trimming took off 3 bases at V and 1 base at J, with 14 bases between the two ends. This CDR3 has 16 residues. The data belong to a study of T cells in tumors after PD-1 blockade. In the study overall: Patients had no prior checkpoint blockade, systemic immunosuppressants, or anti-cancer therapy within 4 weeks. Study results and limitations: Some novel exhausted tumor clones appeared in pre-treatment blood, suggesting peripheral recruitment.

Profiled with immunoSEQ multiplex PCR; TCRdb holds only in-frame clones, not every one. The profile shows roughly 14,000 clones, over 75% of them singletons. The chain has TRBV2 and TRBJ2-3; tentatively, D is TRBD2 (6 bases). Here the sequenced sample was PBMCs, taken after anti-PD-1 treatment. This TCR was sampled from a human donor with basal cell carcinoma. CDR3 sequence reads: CASSDDVTGGTDTQYF. As DNA, the CDR3 is TGTGCCAGCAGTGACGATGTGACGGGGGGCACAGATACGCAGTATTTT.